This T cell receptor (beta chain) was captured in a study of follicular helper T cells after annual influenza vaccination. The method was immunoSEQ multiplex PCR; TCRdb's version includes in-frame clones alone and lacks a portion of them. The sample consists of roughly 10,000 clones, around four fifths of them appearing once. The sample's time point: 2015-2016 season, 7 days after influenza vaccination. Donors were community-dwelling with no influenza vaccine in the prior 6 months. With respect to this clone: Its antigen is unknown.

Regarding the study as a whole: Only about 9.5-22% of analyzed cells yielded productive TCRB sequences. ICOS+CD38+ cTfh clonality tracked population frequency, and its change tracked circulating plasmablast change. Day 7 ICOS+CD38+ clones later appeared mostly in ICOS-CD38- cTfh.

The TCR originated in an adult who received the influenza vaccine. The specimen comprised CXCR5- memory CD4+ T cells sorted from blood, sampled 7 days after influenza vaccination.

In DNA, the CDR3 is TGTGCCAGCAGTCTGGGAGGGGGCAATCAGCCCCAGCATTTT. Translating gives CASSLGGGNQPQHF. The rearrangement uses TRBV7-2 and TRBJ1-5; a weak D match, TRBD1 (5 bases). The CDR3 totals 14 residues. V lost 6 bases to trimming and J lost 2 bases, with 11 bases between them. CDR1 SGHTA and CDR2 FQGNSA come from the germline V gene. Supplemented by reference TRBV7-2 and TRBJ1-5, the full variable domain reads GAGVSQSPSNKVTEKGKDVELRCDPISGHTALYWYRQSLGQGLEFLIYFQGNSAPDKSGLPSDRFSAERTGGSVSTLTIQRTQQEDSAVYLCASSLGGGNQPQHFGDGTRLSIL.